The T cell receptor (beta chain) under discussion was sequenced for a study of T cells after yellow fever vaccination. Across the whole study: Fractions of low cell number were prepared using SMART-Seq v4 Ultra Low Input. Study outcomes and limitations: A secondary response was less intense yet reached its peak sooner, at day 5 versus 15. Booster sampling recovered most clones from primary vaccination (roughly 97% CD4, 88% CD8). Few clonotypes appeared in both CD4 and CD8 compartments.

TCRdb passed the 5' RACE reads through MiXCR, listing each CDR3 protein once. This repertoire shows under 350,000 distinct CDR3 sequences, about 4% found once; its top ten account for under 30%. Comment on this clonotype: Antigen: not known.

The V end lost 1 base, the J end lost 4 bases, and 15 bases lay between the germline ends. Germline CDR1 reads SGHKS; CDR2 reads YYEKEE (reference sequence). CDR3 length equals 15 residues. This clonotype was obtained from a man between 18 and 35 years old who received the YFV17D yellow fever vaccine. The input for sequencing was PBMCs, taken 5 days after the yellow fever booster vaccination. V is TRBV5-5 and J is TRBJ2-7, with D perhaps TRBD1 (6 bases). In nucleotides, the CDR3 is TGTGCCAGCAGCTTGAGCCCAGGGGTCGGTTACGAGCAGTACTTC. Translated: CASSLSPGVGYEQYF. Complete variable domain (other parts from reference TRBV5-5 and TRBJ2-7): DAGVTQSPTHLIKTRGQQVTLRCSPISGHKSVSWYQQVLGQGPQFIFQYYEKEERGRGNFPDRFSARQFPNYSSELNVNALLLGDSALYLCASSLSPGVGYEQYFGPGTRLTVT.